The rows below give T cell receptor beta chains drawn from one sample of a study of naive and memory T cell subsets. From the UMI-ligation and nested PCR reads, TCRdb called clonotypes with MiXCR, one entry per CDR3 protein. The table records over 100,000 distinct CDR3 sequences, roughly 36% of them present only once. Sequencing was carried out using central memory CD4+ T cells from blood. Receptors originate from a human donor in good health. CDR3s include the opening cysteine and the closing phenylalanine or tryptophan. The order of the fields is D gene, V gene, J gene, CDR3 protein. A D gene is named only where the DNA matches it firmly.

d_gene: NA
v_gene: TRBV28
j_gene: TRBJ2-4
CDR3aa: CASGQGIVTKNIQYF

d_gene: TRBD1
v_gene: TRBV5-1
j_gene: TRBJ2-5
CDR3aa: CASISTGGETQYF

d_gene: NA
v_gene: TRBV6-6
j_gene: TRBJ1-4
CDR3aa: CASSSNEKLFF

d_gene: TRBD2
v_gene: TRBV28
j_gene: TRBJ2-4
CDR3aa: CASRLAGEVDIQYF

d_gene: NA
v_gene: TRBV25-1
j_gene: TRBJ2-2
CDR3aa: CASSAQGNTGELFF

d_gene: NA
v_gene: TRBV5-1
j_gene: TRBJ1-1
CDR3aa: CASSLEVGIDTEAFF

d_gene: TRBD2
v_gene: TRBV5-1
j_gene: TRBJ2-1
CDR3aa: CASSSGLAGAAGVSEQFF

d_gene: NA
v_gene: TRBV30
j_gene: TRBJ2-1
CDR3aa: CAWSVPGDEQFF

d_gene: TRBD2
v_gene: TRBV20-1
j_gene: TRBJ2-5
CDR3aa: CSALNLAGGQETQYF

d_gene: TRBD1
v_gene: TRBV20-1
j_gene: TRBJ2-7
CDR3aa: CSASYRGNDEQYF

d_gene: TRBD2
v_gene: TRBV20-1
j_gene: TRBJ2-7
CDR3aa: CSAREHAGGIYEQYF

d_gene: NA
v_gene: TRBV2
j_gene: TRBJ2-5
CDR3aa: CASSGRFQETQYF

d_gene: TRBD2
v_gene: TRBV5-1
j_gene: TRBJ2-7
CDR3aa: CARNSRGAYEQYF

d_gene: TRBD1
v_gene: TRBV6-5
j_gene: TRBJ2-7
CDR3aa: CASSYSTGKPEQYF

d_gene: NA
v_gene: TRBV5-1
j_gene: TRBJ2-7
CDR3aa: CASSLARASYEQYF

d_gene: NA
v_gene: TRBV7-8
j_gene: TRBJ2-6
CDR3aa: CASSRTVSSGANVLTF

d_gene: NA
v_gene: TRBV20-1
j_gene: TRBJ2-7
CDR3aa: CSARNPASGRNYEQYF

d_gene: TRBD1
v_gene: TRBV18
j_gene: TRBJ2-5
CDR3aa: CASSPQTGGRETQYF

d_gene: NA
v_gene: TRBV5-5
j_gene: TRBJ2-5
CDR3aa: CASSHQPQGRKETQYF

d_gene: TRBD1
v_gene: TRBV20-1
j_gene: TRBJ1-5
CDR3aa: CSAVRVGQGTYQPQHF

d_gene: NA
v_gene: TRBV10-1
j_gene: TRBJ2-1
CDR3aa: CASSELLWDEQFF

d_gene: TRBD2
v_gene: TRBV6-2/TRBV6-3
j_gene: TRBJ2-1
CDR3aa: CASSYTRNRPSGYNEQFF

d_gene: TRBD1
v_gene: TRBV2
j_gene: TRBJ2-6
CDR3aa: CASSDLQGATGANVLTF

d_gene: TRBD2
v_gene: TRBV2
j_gene: TRBJ2-7
CDR3aa: CASSGTSGNEQYF

d_gene: TRBD2
v_gene: TRBV7-6
j_gene: TRBJ2-1
CDR3aa: CASSLEGGSSYNEQFF

d_gene: TRBD2
v_gene: TRBV7-6
j_gene: TRBJ2-1
CDR3aa: CASSQIAGVAYNEQFF

d_gene: TRBD1
v_gene: TRBV24-1
j_gene: TRBJ2-7
CDR3aa: CATSDGTGFYEQYF

d_gene: TRBD2
v_gene: TRBV5-1
j_gene: TRBJ2-7
CDR3aa: CASSLIGLAGGGSSYEQYF

d_gene: TRBD1
v_gene: TRBV2
j_gene: TRBJ2-7
CDR3aa: CASVEGGYTSYEQYF

d_gene: TRBD2
v_gene: TRBV3-1
j_gene: TRBJ2-2
CDR3aa: CASSQIGAGENTGELFF

d_gene: TRBD1
v_gene: TRBV25-1
j_gene: TRBJ2-1
CDR3aa: CASSAERDRGNEQFF

d_gene: NA
v_gene: TRBV20-1
j_gene: TRBJ1-2
CDR3aa: CSAMAGGSYGYTF

d_gene: NA
v_gene: TRBV21-1
j_gene: TRBJ1-6
CDR3aa: CASSVPGPDNSPLHF

d_gene: NA
v_gene: TRBV7-2
j_gene: TRBJ1-5
CDR3aa: CASSLAVRSNQPQHF

d_gene: NA
v_gene: TRBV11-2
j_gene: TRBJ1-4
CDR3aa: CASGREKLFF

d_gene: TRBD2
v_gene: TRBV28
j_gene: TRBJ2-1
CDR3aa: CASRPGTSVYNEQFF

d_gene: TRBD2
v_gene: TRBV6-6
j_gene: TRBJ2-1
CDR3aa: CASSYTSGRNNEQFF

d_gene: TRBD2
v_gene: TRBV2
j_gene: TRBJ2-3
CDR3aa: CASSVEAGAVTDTQYF

d_gene: NA
v_gene: TRBV20-1
j_gene: TRBJ1-1
CDR3aa: CSAETGRATEAFF

d_gene: NA
v_gene: TRBV6-2/TRBV6-3
j_gene: TRBJ1-5
CDR3aa: CASAKEGYSNQPQHF

d_gene: NA
v_gene: TRBV7-9
j_gene: TRBJ2-1
CDR3aa: CASSSWETDEQFF

d_gene: TRBD1
v_gene: TRBV28
j_gene: TRBJ1-2
CDR3aa: CATARDSYYGYTF

d_gene: NA
v_gene: TRBV20-1
j_gene: TRBJ2-7
CDR3aa: CSASPTELEPPLEVYEQYF

d_gene: TRBD2
v_gene: TRBV2
j_gene: TRBJ2-1
CDR3aa: CASSVRTSASNEQFF

d_gene: NA
v_gene: TRBV19
j_gene: TRBJ1-5
CDR3aa: CASNIRRGPQHF

d_gene: NA
v_gene: TRBV6-2/TRBV6-3
j_gene: TRBJ1-1
CDR3aa: CASSFAGRGSRTEAFF

d_gene: NA
v_gene: TRBV20-1
j_gene: TRBJ2-1
CDR3aa: CSHRTLYNEQFF

d_gene: NA
v_gene: TRBV12-3/TRBV12-4
j_gene: TRBJ2-5
CDR3aa: CASSWGAGVSETQYF

d_gene: NA
v_gene: TRBV11-2
j_gene: TRBJ2-1
CDR3aa: CASGSTRVDEQFF

d_gene: NA
v_gene: TRBV7-9
j_gene: TRBJ2-1
CDR3aa: CASSSKAGYNEQFF